What follows are 28 T cell receptor beta chains derived from one specimen sequenced in a study of T cells in Graves' hyperthyroidism and ophthalmopathy. Amplification targeted TCR beta CDR3 regions from RNA transcripts. HTBI primers were the set used in a first-round RT-PCR of the TCR CDR3. A single record per CDR3 protein comes from TCRdb applying MiXCR to the multiplex PCR reads. This repertoire shows about 840,000 distinct CDR3 sequences, 38% found once; its top ten account for approximately 10%. The sample was blood. Source of these receptors: a man aged 18-30 years with Graves' hyperthyroidism.

In this sample, this clonotype turned up many times. The V and J genes are TRBV15 and TRBJ1-2; D is undetermined. Per the germline V gene, CDR1 is LNHNV and CDR2 is YYDKDF (reference sequence). The CDR3 loop spans 15 amino acids. Trimming shortened V by 1 base and J by 2 bases, and 11 bases separated the two germline ends. CDR3 coding DNA: TGTGCCACCAGCAGAGCGTCGGGCCAGAACTATGGCTACACCTTC. It codes for CATSRASGQNYGYTF. The entire variable domain, with the rest obtained from reference TRBV15 and TRBJ1-2, is as follows: DAMVIQNPRYQVTQFGKPVTLSCSQTLNHNVMYWYQQKSSQAPKLLFHYYDKDFNNEADTPDNFQSRRPNTSFCFLDIRSPGLGDTAMYLCATSRASGQNYGYTFGSGTRLTVV.

This clonotype appeared many times. The chain joins TRBV24-1 to TRBJ2-2, with D unresolved. Trimming cost V 4 bases and J 0 bases, with 11 bases left between them. CDR3 length: 16 residues. Germline lookup yields CDR1 KGHDR and CDR2 SFDVKD. The CDR3 DNA follows: TGTGCCACCAGTGAGGGTGCGGATTCGAACACCGGGGAGCTGTTTTTT. Translation gives CATSEGADSNTGELFF.

The chain links TRBV5-4 to TRBJ2-7; D assignment may be TRBD1 or TRBD2 (5 bases each). The CDR3 contains 14 residues. Looked up from germline, CDR1 is SGHNT and CDR2 is YYREEE (reference sequence). V was pared by 2 bases and J by 6 bases, with 15 bases between. The DNA of the CDR3 is TGTGCCAGCAGCTTAGGGACCTCCCGGGGCGAGCAGTACTTC. Amino acids: CASSLGTSRGEQYF.

This clonotype showed up just a few times. The J gene is TRBJ2-2, the V gene TRBV3-1, with 10 bases fitting TRBD1. Losses at the gene ends were 3 bases for V and 6 bases for J; bases not matched to a gene: 1. CDR3 length equals 14 residues. CDR1 and CDR2 from the germline V gene are LGHDT and YNNKEL (reference sequence). CDR3 residues: CASSQGQGPGELFF. CDR3 in DNA: TGTGCCAGCAGCCAGGGACAGGGGCCCGGGGAGCTGTTTTTT.

The rearrangement links TRBV9 to TRBJ1-1; D might be TRBD1 (6 bases). The V gene lost 2 bases and the J gene lost 5 bases, with 16 bases spanning the gap. The CDR3 consists of 15 residues. From germline, CDR1 is SGDLS and CDR2 YYNGEE. The CDR3 protein is CASSVTGSMETEAFF. CDR3 nucleotide sequence: TGTGCCAGCAGCGTTACAGGGTCGATGGAAACTGAAGCTTTCTTT.

This clonotype was observed a few times. The chain uses TRBV4-1 and TRBJ1-5, with D perhaps matching TRBD1 (6 bases). V shed 4 bases and J shed 7 bases, with 14 bases lying between them. The CDR3 length is 14 residues. Germline CDR1 MGHRA, CDR2 YSYEKL. The CDR3 reads CASSPTGSRQPQHF. The DNA of the CDR3 is TGCGCCAGCAGCCCCACAGGGTCCAGACAGCCCCAGCATTTT.

In this sample, this clonotype turned up a few times. The rearrangement uses TRBV14 and TRBJ1-3; D is ambiguous. Trimming cost V 1 base and J 6 bases, with 10 bases left between them. Germline CDR1 is SGHDN and CDR2 is FVKESK. The CDR3 runs to 14 residues. In nucleotides, the CDR3 is TGTGCCAGCAGCCAAGTATCCAACCCAAACACCATATATTTT. Its translation: CASSQVSNPNTIYF.

Many counts were recorded for this clonotype. The chain joins TRBV7-9 to TRBJ2-7; possible D gene TRBD1, 6 bases. The CDR3 spans 14 residues. Looked up from germline, CDR1 is SEHNR and CDR2 is FQNEAQ (reference sequence). Trimming took 5 bases from V and 5 from J, leaving 16 bases between them. The CDR3, as DNA: TGTGCCAGCAGCCCGACGGACAGCCAGCACGAGCAGTACTTC. This gives the protein CASSPTDSQHEQYF.

The gene calls are TRBV19 and TRBJ1-1; D perhaps matches TRBD1 (5 bases). Deletions cut 5 bases from V and 4 bases from J, with 20 bases between. Germline values: CDR1 LNHDA, CDR2 SQIVND (reference sequence). This CDR3 has 16 amino acids. CDR3 region: CASSAPRPSGGTEAFF. For the CDR3, the DNA is TGTGCCAGTAGTGCCCCCCGACCCTCCGGGGGCACTGAAGCTTTCTTT.

This sequence joins TRBV20-1 and TRBJ1-2; TRBD1 matches 7 bases. Unmatched junction bases numbered 8, after V lost 6 bases and J lost 1 base. This CDR3 has 14 residues. The germline V gene encodes CDR1 DFQATT and CDR2 SNEGSKA (reference sequence). Written as DNA, the CDR3 is TGCAGTGCGCTTCCCGGGACAGATAACTATGGCTACACCTTC. Translated, it gives CSALPGTDNYGYTF.

This clonotype has a count of ten or more. V and J are TRBV5-4 and TRBJ1-6; D gene unclear. CDR1 and CDR2 (germline): SGHNT, YYREEE (reference sequence). The ends were cut back, 2 bases at V and 7 bases at J, with 10 bases in the middle. The CDR3 contains 14 residues. The CDR3 DNA sequence: TGTGCCAGCAGCTTTCTTGGGGTGAATTCACCCCTCCACTTT. This sequence encodes CASSFLGVNSPLHF.

This clonotype turned up a few times. V usage is TRBV5-1 and J usage is TRBJ1-1; D is undetermined. The CDR3 length is 13 residues. V gave up 0 bases and J gave up 7 bases, with 10 bases separating them. CDR1 is SGHRS, CDR2 YFSETQ, per germline. The CDR3: CASSLDGGFEAFF. DNA of the CDR3: TGCGCCAGCAGCTTGGACGGAGGGTTTGAAGCTTTCTTT. The full variable domain, completed using reference TRBV5-1 and TRBJ1-1, is KAGVTQTPRYLIKTRGQQVTLSCSPISGHRSVSWYQQTPGQGLQFLFEYFSETQRNKGNFPGRFSGRQFSNSRSEMNVSTLELGDSALYLCASSLDGGFEAFFGQGTRLTVV.

This clonotype came up many times. The chain joins TRBV29-1 to TRBJ2-2; TRBD1 or TRBD2 may be the D gene (5 bases each). The CDR3 extends over 11 amino acids. Trimming stripped 7 bases from V and 3 bases from J, with 6 bases between. CDR1 and CDR2 (germline): SQVTM, ANQGSEA. The CDR3 coding sequence is TGCAGCGGAGGGGACACCGGGGAGCTGTTTTTT. Translating it yields CSGGDTGELFF.

This sequence joins TRBV7-8 and TRBJ2-7, with 15 bases lining up with TRBD2. From germline, CDR1 is SGHVS and CDR2 FQNEAQ. The CDR3 is 17 residues long. V was pared by 4 bases and J by 2 bases, with 6 bases of the junction left unmatched. DNA of the CDR3: TGTGCCAGCAGCTCGGGACTAGCGGGAGGCCTTACCTACGAGCAGTACTTC. It translates to CASSSGLAGGLTYEQYF.

On this clonotype: Possible read error: a much larger clone is one base away. This chain uses TRBV2 with TRBJ1-4; D is unclear. The CDR3 has 14 amino acids. Germline V gene sequence: CDR1 SNHLY, CDR2 FYNNEI. This CDR3 is CAGSENFRDEKLFF. The CDR3 DNA reads TGTGCCGGCAGTGAGAACTTTAGGGATGAAAAACTGTTTTTT.

This clonotype was found a few times. The rearrangement links TRBV7-6 to TRBJ2-7; 7 positions agree with TRBD1. V lost 5 bases to trimming and J lost 5 bases; unmatched junction nucleotides: 6. Germline CDR1 reads SGHVS; CDR2 reads FNYEAQ. The CDR3 loop spans 13 amino acids. CDR3 bases: TGTGCCAGCAGCGGACACAGGGGAAACGAGCAGTACTTC. Translating it yields CASSGHRGNEQYF.

The CDR3 region has the DNA TGTGCCAGCAGCCCCACGCTCGGGGTAGGCTACACCTTC. Its protein is CASSPTLGVGYTF. The chain couples TRBV12-3 or TRBV12-4 to TRBJ1-2; no clear D gene. V lost 6 bases, J lost 8 bases, and 16 bases lay in between. The CDR3 is 13 amino acids.

V gene TRBV12-3 or TRBV12-4 combines with J gene TRBJ2-2; D is possibly TRBD2 (5 bases). The CDR3 length is 16 residues. Trimming shortened V by 4 bases and J by 6 bases, and 18 bases separated the two germline ends. The CDR3 DNA follows: TGTGCCAGCAGTTCCCGGACCGGTCGAGCGGCCGGGGAGCTGTTTTTT. It yields the protein CASSSRTGRAAGELFF.

This clonotype showed up many times. The rearrangement joins TRBV2 to TRBJ1-5; D might be TRBD1 (5 bases). Looked up from germline, CDR1 is SNHLY and CDR2 is FYNNEI. The CDR3 runs to 14 residues. Trimming stripped 7 bases from V and 6 bases from J, with 16 bases between. The CDR3 DNA sequence: TGTGCCAGCACCGTCAGTCAGGGATTTCAGCCCCAGCATTTT. Its translation: CASTVSQGFQPQHF.

This clonotype was recorded only once. This rearrangement joins TRBV7-2 to TRBJ2-5, with D perhaps matching TRBD1 (5 bases). CDR3 size: 14 residues. V lost 2 bases and J 1 base, leaving 8 bases between the germline ends. CDR1 is SGHTA, CDR2 FQGNSA, per germline. CDR3 sequence (DNA): TGTGCCAGCAGCTTATTAGGGGTCCAAGAGACCCAGTACTTC. Its protein is CASSLLGVQETQYF.

The chain links TRBV10-3 to TRBJ1-5; no clear D. Germline V CDR1 and CDR2: ENHRY, SYGVKD. Trimming left V 6 bases short and J 6 bases short, with 9 bases between. There are 12 residues in the CDR3. CDR3 loop: CAISLVVQPQHF. The CDR3 region has the DNA TGTGCCATCAGCTTGGTAGTTCAGCCCCAGCATTTT.

This clonotype was observed at least ten times. The DNA of the CDR3 is TGTGCCAGCAGCATCGACGGCCATCGCAATCAGCCCCAGCATTTT. It encodes CASSIDGHRNQPQHF. This chain uses TRBV6-5 with TRBJ1-5; D not resolved. Germline CDR1 MNHEY, CDR2 SVGAGI. V lost 6 bases and J lost 2, with 14 bases in between. CDR3 length equals 15 residues.

The CDR3 is CATSGRGGQETQYF. DNA for the CDR3: TGTGCCACCAGCGGACGGGGGGGCCAGGAGACCCAGTACTTC. This chain connects TRBV15 to TRBJ2-5; 8 bases map to TRBD2. This CDR3 contains 14 residues. V was pared by 5 bases and J by 5 bases, with 7 bases of the junction left unmatched. CDR1 and CDR2 from the germline V gene are LNHNV and YYDKDF (reference sequence).

This clonotype was recorded at least ten times. This chain joins TRBV29-1 and TRBJ2-2; D is uncertain. The CDR3 sequence is 12 residues long. Germline lookup yields CDR1 SQVTM and CDR2 ANQGSEA. Trimming left V 1 base short and J 5 bases short, with 5 bases between. Written as DNA, the CDR3 is TGCAGCGTTGAAGGCGCGACCGGGGAGCTGTTTTTT. Amino acid sequence: CSVEGATGELFF.

The chain links TRBV29-1 to TRBJ2-5; TRBD2 is a possible D gene (6 bases). Trimming removed 0 bases at V and 5 bases at J, with 25 bases between. CDR3 length: 18 amino acids. CDR1 SQVTM and CDR2 ANQGSEA come from the germline V gene. CDR3 loop: CSVEETPPFAGPRETQYF. The CDR3 DNA sequence: TGCAGCGTTGAAGAAACCCCGCCGTTTGCGGGGCCTCGGGAGACCCAGTACTTC. The entire variable domain, with the rest obtained from reference TRBV29-1 and TRBJ2-5, is as follows: SAVISQKPSRDICQRGTSLTIQCQVDSQVTMMFWYRQQPGQSLTLIATANQGSEATYESGFVIDKFPISRPNLTFSTLTVSNMSPEDSSIYLCSVEETPPFAGPRETQYFGPGTRLLVL.

The chain joins TRBV29-1 to TRBJ1-1; TRBD1 agrees at 9 bases. This CDR3 has 15 amino acids. Germline CDR1 is SQVTM and CDR2 is ANQGSEA. CDR3 coding DNA: TGCAGTTCCCACCCCAGGTCGGACAGGGGTCCTGAAGCTTTCTTT. Residues: CSSHPRSDRGPEAFF.

Here the CDR3 DNA reads TGTGCCATCAGTGTAGCGGGAGCGAGAGAGACCCAGTACTTC. This sequence encodes CAISVAGARETQYF. This chain uses TRBV10-3 with TRBJ2-5; 9 positions agree with TRBD2. The ends lost 4 bases at V and 4 bases at J; junction bases unmatched: 4. The CDR3 has 14 amino acids. CDR1 is ENHRY, CDR2 SYGVKD, per germline.

The V gene is TRBV19, the J gene TRBJ1-5; tentatively, D is TRBD1 (6 bases). Per germline, CDR1 LNHDA and CDR2 SQIVND (reference sequence). The CDR3 has 15 residues. Trimming stripped 1 base from V and 3 bases from J, with 10 bases between. The chain's CDR3 is CASSIGTVFNQPQHF. The CDR3 DNA sequence: TGTGCCAGTAGTATAGGGACAGTCTTCAATCAGCCCCAGCATTTT.